This entry lists 9 T cell receptor beta chains sequenced from one sample in a study of monozygotic twins with inflammatory bowel disease. TCRdb reprocessed the 5' RACE reads, keeping one entry per CDR3 protein, no DNA. This sample's clone table lists about 99,000 distinct CDR3 sequences. The sample taken for sequencing was blood. These receptors were collected from a human donor with ulcerative colitis or Crohn's disease, or a healthy co-twin of an affected twin (not recorded which).

This chain links TRBV24-1 with TRBJ1-5; no DNA is available, so the TRBD1 call from TCRdb remains unchecked. Looked up from germline, CDR1 is KGHDR and CDR2 is SFDVKD. The CDR3 runs 14 residues. This CDR3 reads CATSEGALGQPQHF.

V is TRBV11-2 and J is TRBJ2-2; TCRdb gives TRBD2 as the D gene, but with no DNA this cannot be confirmed. Germline V gives CDR1 SGHAT, CDR2 FQNNGV. This CDR3 is built from 15 residues. The CDR3 protein is CASSNSGSNTGELFF.

The gene calls are TRBV28 and TRBJ2-7; TCRdb calls TRBD2, which cannot be checked without DNA. Germline loops: CDR1 MDHEN, CDR2 SYDVKM. The CDR3 sequence is 14 residues long. CDR3 residues: CASKAAGRTYEQYF.

The chain recombines TRBV5-1 with TRBJ1-3. Germline V CDR1 and CDR2: SGHRS, YFSETQ. The CDR3 is 16 residues long. The CDR3 here is CASSLEGTWSGNTIYF.

The chain combines TRBV6-2 or TRBV6-3 with TRBJ2-7; TCRdb outputs TRBD2, but without DNA this stays unchecked. The CDR3 length is 17 residues. The germline gives CDR1 MNHEY, CDR2 SVGEGT. CDR3 in amino acids: CASSYYDLPSGTYEQYF.

The gene calls are TRBV30 and TRBJ1-4. The CDR3 has 13 residues. From germline, CDR1 is GTSNPN and CDR2 SVGIG (reference sequence). The CDR3 sequence is CACKPQMYEKLFF.

The chain links TRBV5-1 to TRBJ2-7; there is no DNA to check the TCRdb D call of TRBD2. The CDR3 has 15 amino acids. From germline, CDR1 is SGHRS and CDR2 YFSETQ. CDR3 region: CASSLTSGGVYEQYF.

This chain connects TRBV20-1 to TRBJ2-2; the D call from TCRdb, TRBD2, cannot be confirmed without DNA. The CDR3 contains 18 residues. Germline CDR1 DFQATT, CDR2 SNEGSKA (reference sequence). The CDR3 is CSARVGLQHAKNTGELFF.

V usage is TRBV12-3 or TRBV12-4 and J usage is TRBJ2-4; TCRdb outputs TRBD1, but without DNA this stays unchecked. The CDR3 has 16 residues. CDR3 in amino acids: CASSFSPTLAKNIQYF.